A single sample is the source of the 5 T cell receptor beta chains below, sequenced in a study of monozygotic twins with inflammatory bowel disease. TCRdb re-analyzed the 5' RACE reads; it lists each CDR3 protein once, without DNA. This listing includes about 150,000 distinct CDR3 sequences. The sequenced sample was blood. The receptor set was obtained from a human donor with ulcerative colitis or Crohn's disease, or a healthy co-twin of an affected twin (not recorded which).

V and J are TRBV10-3 and TRBJ1-2. This CDR3 has 17 amino acids. Germline V CDR1 and CDR2: ENHRY, SYGVKD. CDR3 sequence: CAISESALIPANYGYTF.

CDR3 sequence: CASSFGFGGLGNNEQFF. The rearrangement joins TRBV27 to TRBJ2-1; TCRdb gives TRBD1 as the D gene, but with no DNA this cannot be confirmed. The CDR3 totals 17 residues. Germline CDR1 and CDR2: MNHEY and SMNVEV (reference sequence).

J is TRBJ1-1 and V is TRBV19; lacking DNA, the TRBD1 call made by TCRdb goes unchecked. Germline CDR1 LNHDA, CDR2 SQIVND (reference sequence). This CDR3 is built from 13 residues. The CDR3 region is CASSIPTAPEAFF.

This chain connects TRBV7-9 to TRBJ2-7; TCRdb's D gene call, TRBD1, goes unchecked for lack of DNA. Looked up from germline, CDR1 is SEHNR and CDR2 is FQNEAQ (reference sequence). This CDR3 has 16 residues. CDR3 amino acids: CASSLGPGQSSYEQYF.

V and J are TRBV20-1 and TRBJ2-3; the D call from TCRdb, TRBD2, cannot be confirmed without DNA. The CDR3 length is 16 residues. The germline V gene has CDR1 DFQATT and CDR2 SNEGSKA (reference sequence). CDR3 residues: CSAVPGTSGSTDTQYF.